This T cell receptor (beta chain) came from a study of T-cell reconstitution after alpha-beta-depleted transplantation in children. Germline lookup yields CDR1 SGHTA and CDR2 FQGNSA. The CDR3 consists of 15 residues. Trimming removed 0 bases at V and 6 bases at J, with 14 bases between. Unique molecular identifiers were used to barcode this TCRbeta library. TCRdb re-called the PCR reads with MiXCR, one entry per CDR3 protein. This table holds about 400,000 distinct CDR3 sequences, roughly 21% found once. The sequencing here drew on PBMCs from the stem cell graft donor, taken from the stem cell graft. The chain carries TRBV7-2 and TRBJ1-1; D gene unclear. This TCR was sampled from a human donor who donated a stem cell graft to a child with acute myeloid leukemia. The CDR3 spells CASSLASLRTAEAFF. CDR3 bases: TGTGCCAGCAGCTTAGCGTCCTTAAGAACGGCTGAAGCTTTCTTT.